This TCR beta chain was retrieved from a study of prognosis after radiotherapy for stage I lung cancer. About the research overall: Patients numbered over 10 men and 6 women, aged roughly 50 to 84 with a median of 74.5 years. Stereotactic body radiotherapy was given without concurrent therapy, and no patient received both at once. Following radiotherapy, a handful of patients went on to present distant metastases at a median of roughly 7 months, and roughly 14 exhibited no significant progression.

Points on this clonotype: A clone one base away is much larger, so this may be a read error.

V was trimmed by 5 bases and J by 10 bases, leaving 26 bases between them. This CDR3 region has 16 residues. CDR3 of TCR beta was amplified from genomic DNA via a two-round multiplex PCR. The authors ran first-round PCR with primers specific to each TRBV and TRBJ gene. TCRdb analysed the multiplex PCR reads with MiXCR anew, one entry per CDR3 protein. The sample consists of over 45,000 distinct CDR3 sequences, about 30% of them appearing once. The patients, a group without prior chemotherapy, radiotherapy or other malignancies, were all node-negative on CT and PET/CT. V and J are TRBV12-3 or TRBV12-4 and TRBJ1-1; the D gene is possibly TRBD1 (5 bases). The specimen was PBMCs, collected before or after stereotactic body radiation therapy (not recorded which). The receptor was derived from a donor over 45 with non-small cell lung cancer. The CDR3 region is CASSHTSPGREGRAFF. The DNA for the CDR3 is TGTGCCAGCAGTCACACCAGCCCCGGCAGGGAGGGTCGAGCTTTCTTT.